This TCR beta chain was recovered during a study of shared clonotypes between healthy human individuals. The study, taken as a whole, reports: A handful of donors had around 5.2% of their naive CD4 clonotypes in common.

The data were produced by immunoSEQ multiplex PCR, yet TCRdb's version contains in-frame clones alone and is incomplete. The data contain around 980,000 clones, approximately 78% of them singletons. Looked up from germline, CDR1 is SQVTM and CDR2 is ANQGSEA. V lost 7 bases and J lost 5; bases outside the gene matches: 9. The CDR3 covers 13 residues. Comment on this clone: The target antigen is unknown.

This sequence originates from a young man in good health. Some clones in this sample may be carry-over from other donors' samples. The chain joins TRBV29-1 to TRBJ1-1; TRBD1 matches at 8 bases. The sequenced sample consisted of memory CD4+ T cells from PBMCs. Specified subset: CD45RA-negative fraction. In DNA, the CDR3 is TGCAGCGCCACCGGGACAGGAAGAACTGAAGCTTTCTTT. Translation: CSATGTGRTEAFF.